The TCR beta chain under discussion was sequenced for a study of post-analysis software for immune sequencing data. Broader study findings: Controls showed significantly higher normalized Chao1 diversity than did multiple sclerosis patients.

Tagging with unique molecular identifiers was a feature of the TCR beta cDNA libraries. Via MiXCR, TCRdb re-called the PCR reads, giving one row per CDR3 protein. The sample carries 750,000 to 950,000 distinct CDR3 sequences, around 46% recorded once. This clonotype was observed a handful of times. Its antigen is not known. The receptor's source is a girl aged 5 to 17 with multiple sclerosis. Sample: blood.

The CDR3 region is CASSQGTGPLDTQYF. The CDR3 DNA sequence: TGTGCCAGCAGCCAAGGTACTGGACCGCTCGATACGCAGTATTTT. The chain joins TRBV3-1 to TRBJ2-3; D not certain. Trimming stripped 1 base from V and 6 bases from J, with 14 bases between. Germline CDR1 and CDR2: LGHDT and YNNKEL (reference sequence). The CDR3 consists of 15 residues.